This TCR beta chain originates from a study of blood T cell repertoires in COVID-19. Here immunoSEQ multiplex PCR was the method, and the copy in TCRdb shows in-frame clones only, minus some. The data contain roughly 400,000 clones, 70% to 90% of them seen just once; the ten biggest clones take up about 1.5%. Germline assignment: CDR1 MNHNS and CDR2 SASEGT. The ends were cut back, 2 bases at V and 7 bases at J, with 14 bases in the middle. This CDR3 comprises 15 residues. The receptor comes from a woman under 30 who had been exposed to COVID-19. The source material was PBMCs or T cells enriched from blood (not recorded which). The chain joins TRBV6-1 to TRBJ1-4; D gene uncertain. The DNA for the CDR3 is TGTGCCAGCAGTGAAAGAGGGTACCCCACTGAAAAACTGTTTTTT. Its translation is CASSERGYPTEKLFF.